Reported below is one T cell receptor beta chain. The antigen it recognizes is unknown. The sample holds no much larger clone one base away, and base qualities are not on file. This specimen includes other DNA sequences encoding the same CDR3. These data come from a study of shared clonotypes between healthy human individuals (dated by TCRdb to about 2020). Looking at the study overall: Three men and a couple of women, aged 18 to 49 years, made up the cohort. Per donor, three plates each were used for CD4 naive and CD4 memory, two for CD8 naive, and one for CD8 memory. The study deeply sequenced blood TCR repertoires of five healthy adults to estimate repertoire size and the extent of clonotype sharing between individuals. To increase sequencing depth and limit assay-specific biases, different laboratories used diverse techniques to prepare libraries and sequence TCR repertoires. Each donor's leukapheresis produced roughly between roughly 0.9 and 8.9 billion PBMCs.

CD8 naive samples were obtained by positive selection for CCR7 among CD45RO-negative cells, yielding a CD45RA+CCR7+ population from which TemRA cells were excluded. The donors were healthy, HIV-negative adults who had no recently reported acute infections or vaccinations. Every donor was a Caucasian adult living in Nashville, Tennessee, USA. After blood collection by leukapheresis, PBMCs were isolated using Ficoll-Histopaque density gradient centrifugation and then cryopreserved in the vapor phase of liquid nitrogen. Purity and quantity of every magnetically sorted T cell population were checked by analytical flow cytometry. Genomic DNA was isolated from every sorted fraction and measured by UV absorbance on a Nanodrop 2000c. Using the deep immunoSEQ assay, multiplex PCR amplified TCR CDR3 regions from genomic DNA. Extracted genomic DNA from each cell subset was spread evenly across all wells of several immunoSEQ 96-well plates, with each plate serving as a replicate. For sorted subsets, about 210 ng of genomic DNA, equivalent to 25,000 to 30,000 T cell genomes, went into each replicate PCR. The purified libraries were quantified using a Qubit 3.0 fluorometer, sized with a Bioanalyzer 2100, and then quantified again using the KAPA Library Quantification kit. Each immunoSEQ 96-well plate was sequenced on its own single-read 150-cycle Illumina NextSeq 550 flow cell. On the study's bioinformatics: Because the immunoSEQ output held only junctional sequences and lacked quality scores, the filtering could not match the filtering applied to full-length reads. To assign V/J genes and CDR3, sequences were annotated against IMGT germline references using PyIR, a Python wrapper for IgBLAST v1.9. Reads were removed for weak V/J assignments (E-value above 1e-6), missing CDR3, stop codons, out-of-frame junctions, or ambiguous translated residues. V3J clonotypes were defined as sequences sharing the same inferred V gene, J gene, and CDR3 amino acid sequence. Percentage overlap between repertoires was calculated by dividing the number of shared unique clonotypes by the size of the smaller repertoire. RTK rarefaction, the Chao1 estimator, and Recon v2.1 estimates of unobserved clonotypes were used to assess repertoire richness. Generation probabilities for all TCRbeta clonotypes obtained by the gDNA method from several donors were computed using OLGA. TCRdb limited this immuneACCESS table to in-frame rearrangements with V and J called. A share of clones is missing; checked studies link under half to unresolved V genes, and the rest is unexplained. The V and J calls and clone size come from that table; D and trimming were worked out from the DNA. Present in this sample are about 1.9 million clones, approximately 92% of which were seen just once. About 1.6% of the sample is in the top ten clones.

What the work shows at the level of the full study, not this receptor alone: Naive subsets generally had larger estimated clonotype richness than memory subsets. Even with the large sequencing depth, rarefaction of the sorted-subset datasets indicated that sequencing was incomplete. Sampling was restricted to blood, and TCR repertoires in tissue are likely to differ from TCR repertoires in blood. When a handful of donors were compared, the shared fraction of clonotypes was around 4.6% for naive CD4, 3.5% to 4% for naive CD8, about 2.5% for memory CD4, and 0.3% to 0.5% for memory CD8. The genetic and exposure-history diversity represented was limited by the small number of donors. Pairwise subsampling indicated that sequencing depth was expected to affect the degree of clonotype sharing among donors. Compared with non-shared clonotypes, the clonotypes found in all four sorted-subset donors had higher generation probabilities.

The clonotype was recovered from a man aged 18 to 29 in good health. Some clones in this sample may be carry-over from other donors' samples. The sample taken for sequencing was naive CD8+ T cells from PBMCs. The cell subset or site label corresponds to: CD45RA+CCR7+.

The DNA sequence reads TGTGCCAGCAGCCCGGGACCCCTCAATCAGCCCCAGCATTTT. Its amino acids are CASSPGPLNQPQHF. Recombination connected TRBV27 to TRBJ1-5; matching of 5 bases hints at TRBD1 as the D gene. Reading from cysteine to phenylalanine, the CDR3 counts 14 amino acids. Kept here is only the CDR3 DNA, which spans 42 bases and is read in frame from base 1. CDR1 MNHEY and CDR2 SMNVEV are derived from the germline V gene (reference sequence). V and J are truncated by 6 bases and 3 bases respectively, leaving an intervening sequence of 12 bases.